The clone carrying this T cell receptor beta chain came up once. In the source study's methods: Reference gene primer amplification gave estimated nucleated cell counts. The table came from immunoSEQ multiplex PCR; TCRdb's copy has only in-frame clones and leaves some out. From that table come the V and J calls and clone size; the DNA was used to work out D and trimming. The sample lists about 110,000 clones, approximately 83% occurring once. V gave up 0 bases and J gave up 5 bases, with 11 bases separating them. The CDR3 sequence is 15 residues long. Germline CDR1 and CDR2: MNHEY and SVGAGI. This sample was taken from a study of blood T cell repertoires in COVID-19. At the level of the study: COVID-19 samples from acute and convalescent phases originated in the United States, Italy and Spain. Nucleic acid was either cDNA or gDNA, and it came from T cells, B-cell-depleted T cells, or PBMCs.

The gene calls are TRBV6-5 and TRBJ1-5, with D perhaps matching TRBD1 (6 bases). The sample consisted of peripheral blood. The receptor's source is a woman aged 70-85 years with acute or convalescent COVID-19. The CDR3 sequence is CASSYSYQGHQPQHF. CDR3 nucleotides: TGTGCCAGCAGTTACTCTTATCAGGGGCATCAGCCCCAGCATTTT.